The 28 T cell receptor beta chains listed next were all sequenced from one sample in a study of blood T cells in healthy people across ages. Through a sample-barcoded 5' primer and a J-beta primer mix, a second PCR was run for roughly 7 to 11 cycles. MiXCR was run by TCRdb on the 5' RACE reads, yielding one entry per CDR3 protein. The sample has hundreds of thousands of distinct CDR3 sequences; around 20% are singletons. Sequencing was done on a sample of blood. These receptors all come from a man between 65 and 80 years old in good health.

The rearrangement uses TRBV7-9 and TRBJ2-2; the D gene could be TRBD1 or TRBD2 (5 bases each). Trimming shortened V by 6 bases and J by 3 bases, and 17 bases separated the two germline ends. This CDR3 spans 16 amino acids. From germline, CDR1 is SEHNR and CDR2 FQNEAQ (reference sequence). The CDR3 here is CASSSARGADTGELFF. The CDR3 nucleotides read TGTGCCAGCAGTTCAGCTAGAGGGGCGGACACCGGGGAGCTGTTTTTT.

The rearrangement uses TRBV2 and TRBJ2-2; tentatively, D is TRBD2 (6 bases). In germline, CDR1 is SNHLY, CDR2 FYNNEI. This CDR3 comprises 15 residues. The germline V and J ends were trimmed by 7 bases and 0 bases, with 12 bases remaining between them. CDR3 residues: CASTFTGANTGELFF. As DNA, the CDR3 is TGTGCCAGCACATTTACGGGGGCGAACACCGGGGAGCTGTTTTTT.

This clonotype has a handful of counts. The chain is built from TRBV28 and TRBJ2-1; maybe TRBD1 (6 bases). The CDR3 length is 15 residues. Trimming shortened V by 6 bases and J by 0 bases, and 12 bases separated the two germline ends. Germline lookup yields CDR1 MDHEN and CDR2 SYDVKM. CDR3 residues: CASSQQGRSYNEQFF. Written as DNA, the CDR3 is TGTGCCAGCAGCCAACAGGGCCGCTCCTACAATGAGCAGTTCTTC.

The chain recombines TRBV10-3 with TRBJ1-6; possible D gene TRBD1, 5 bases. CDR1 ENHRY and CDR2 SYGVKD come from the germline V gene. CDR3 length: 14 residues. V was clipped by 6 bases and J by 5 bases, with 11 bases between them. DNA for the CDR3: TGTGCCATCAGAACGGGACTGGATAATTCACCCCTCCACTTT. It encodes CAIRTGLDNSPLHF.

This clonotype was recorded a few times. The chain combines TRBV20-1 with TRBJ2-5; the D gene is possibly TRBD2 (6 bases). Germline V gene sequence: CDR1 DFQATT, CDR2 SNEGSKA (reference sequence). The CDR3 runs to 15 residues. The V gene lost 0 bases and the J gene lost 5 bases, with 16 bases spanning the gap. The CDR3 DNA follows: TGCAGTGCTAGAGATTCGCGGGAAAACTCCGAGACCCAGTACTTC. This gives the protein CSARDSRENSETQYF.

This clonotype was counted a few times. The V and J genes are TRBV9 and TRBJ2-3, with 7 bases lining up with TRBD2. Germline loops: CDR1 SGDLS, CDR2 YYNGEE. V lost 3 bases and J lost 9; bases outside the gene matches: 10. This CDR3 has 14 residues. CDR3 sequence: CASSAGGGVGTQYF. CDR3 DNA sequence: TGTGCCAGCAGCGCGGGCGGGGGTGTGGGCACGCAGTATTTT. Supplemented by reference TRBV9 and TRBJ2-3, the full variable domain reads DSGVTQTPKHLITATGQRVTLRCSPRSGDLSVYWYQQSLDQGLQFLIQYYNGEERAKGNILERFSAQQFPDLHSELNLSSLELGDSALYFCASSAGGGVGTQYFGPGTRLTVL.

This clonotype showed up just a few times. The J gene is TRBJ2-3, the V gene TRBV3-1; D unclear. This CDR3 spans 13 amino acids. Trimming removed 0 bases from V and 9 bases from J, with 10 bases in between. The germline CDR1 and CDR2 sequences are LGHDT and YNNKEL (reference sequence). The CDR3 nucleotides are TGTGCCAGCAGCCAAGAAAGTGGGGTCACGCAGTATTTT. It yields the protein CASSQESGVTQYF.

The V gene is TRBV5-1, the J gene TRBJ2-7; 7 bases are a match to TRBD1. V shed 4 bases and J 9 bases; nucleotides not matched to a gene: 13. CDR1 is SGHRS and CDR2 is YFSETQ in the germline V gene. The CDR3 consists of 14 residues. CDR3 protein: CASSARTDRDGQYF. The DNA for the CDR3 is TGCGCCAGCAGCGCCCGGACTGACAGGGACGGGCAGTACTTC.

This clonotype was observed a handful of times. Compared with germline, one end of the junction differs, possibly owing to a read error. The CDR3 DNA reads as TGTGCCAGCAGTCTCGACGGAACAACTGATGAAAAACTGTTTTTT. It codes for CASSLDGTTDEKLFF. The gene calls are TRBV12-3 or TRBV12-4 and TRBJ1-4; D remains unclear. CDR3 length equals 15 residues.

This clonotype came up many times. The rearrangement uses TRBV20-1 and TRBJ2-5; 11 bases are a match to TRBD1. CDR1 DFQATT and CDR2 SNEGSKA come from the germline V gene (reference sequence). The CDR3 has 16 amino acids. V lost 0 bases, J lost 4 bases, and 7 bases stayed unmatched. Here the CDR3 reads CSARDLGTGGGETQYF. The CDR3 DNA reads TGCAGTGCTAGAGATTTAGGGACAGGGGGTGGAGAGACCCAGTACTTC.

The chain employs TRBV20-1 and TRBJ2-4; D remains unclear. The CDR3 sequence is 15 residues long. CDR1 and CDR2 (germline): DFQATT, SNEGSKA (reference sequence). The ends were cut back, 3 bases at V and 0 bases at J, with 12 bases in the middle. CDR3 bases: TGCAGTGCTAGTAAAGACCCGCTAGCCAAAAACATTCAGTACTTC. This sequence encodes CSASKDPLAKNIQYF.

This chain uses TRBV27 with TRBJ2-5; D possibly corresponds to TRBD2 (6 bases). The germline V and J ends were trimmed by 7 bases and 5 bases, with 17 bases remaining between them. From germline, CDR1 is MNHEY and CDR2 SMNVEV (reference sequence). This CDR3 is 14 amino acids long. The CDR3 coding sequence is TGTGCCAGCAAAATGACTAGACAAGGGGAGACCCAGTACTTC. Its protein product is CASKMTRQGETQYF.

CDR3 region: CASSWREEDTQYF. The CDR3 DNA follows: TGCGCCAGCAGCTGGCGGGAGGAGGATACGCAGTATTTT. V is TRBV5-1 and J is TRBJ2-3; 8 bases fit TRBD2. Looked up from germline, CDR1 is SGHRS and CDR2 is YFSETQ. CDR3 length: 13 residues. The J segment lost 6 bases and the V segment lost 3 bases, leaving 3 bases of the junction unmatched.

This clonotype was seen more than once but under ten times. An end of the junction differs from the germline gene, which may be a read error. The CDR3 spells CVSSLLTSSYEQYF. CDR3 in DNA: TGCGTCAGCAGCCTCCTGACTAGTTCCTACGAGCAGTACTTC. The chain uses TRBV4-3 and TRBJ2-7; maybe TRBD2 (6 bases). The CDR3 length is 14 residues. Germline V gene data show CDR1 as LGHNA and CDR2 as YSLEER.

The chain combines TRBV14 with TRBJ1-1; D call uncertain. CDR3 length: 16 amino acids. The V and J ends lost 0 bases and 1 base respectively, with 12 bases between them. Germline lookup yields CDR1 SGHDN and CDR2 FVKESK. The CDR3 protein is CASSQDYGQRNTEAFF. The CDR3 nucleotides are TGTGCCAGCAGCCAAGATTATGGGCAGAGGAACACTGAAGCTTTCTTT.

The chain uses TRBV20-1 and TRBJ2-5, with D perhaps TRBD2 (5 bases). Looked up from germline, CDR1 is DFQATT and CDR2 is SNEGSKA (reference sequence). Trimming removed 1 base at V and 5 bases at J, with 14 bases between. The CDR3 is 14 residues long. The CDR3 DNA sequence: TGCAGTGCTAGAGTTGGCAGCGGTCGGGAGACCCAGTACTTC. The encoded protein is CSARVGSGRETQYF.

This clonotype was detected many times. This sequence joins TRBV13 and TRBJ2-5; tentative D call: TRBD2 (5 bases). The V gene lost 7 bases and the J gene lost 5 bases, with 14 bases spanning the gap. This CDR3 spans 13 amino acids. In germline, CDR1 is PRHDT, CDR2 FYEKMQ (reference sequence). The CDR3 DNA reads as TGTGCCAGCAAAATGAGGGAGCAGGAGACCCAGTACTTC. Encoded protein: CASKMREQETQYF.

This chain connects TRBV6-1 to TRBJ2-6, with D tentatively TRBD1 (5 bases). Germline loops: CDR1 MNHNS, CDR2 SASEGT. V lost 4 bases and J 0 bases, leaving 13 bases between the germline ends. CDR3 size: 17 residues. CDR3 region: CASSVGVGSSGANVLTF. The CDR3 DNA reads TGTGCCAGCAGTGTAGGGGTGGGAAGCTCTGGGGCCAACGTCCTGACTTTC.

The V gene is TRBV5-1, the J gene TRBJ2-5; possibly TRBD2 for D (5 bases). CDR3 length: 17 residues. CDR1 is SGHRS and CDR2 is YFSETQ in the germline V gene. Trimming took 0 bases from V and 1 from J, leaving 16 bases between them. CDR3: CASSLDNTGMGQETQYF. The CDR3 bases are TGCGCCAGCAGCTTGGACAACACGGGGATGGGCCAAGAGACCCAGTACTTC. The full variable domain, completed using reference TRBV5-1 and TRBJ2-5, is KAGVTQTPRYLIKTRGQQVTLSCSPISGHRSVSWYQQTPGQGLQFLFEYFSETQRNKGNFPGRFSGRQFSNSRSEMNVSTLELGDSALYLCASSLDNTGMGQETQYFGPGTRLLVL.

The chain couples TRBV7-9 to TRBJ2-7; 12 positions match TRBD2. The J call is doubtful: the DNA matches TRBJ2-1 better. The CDR3 sequence is 14 residues long. Germline lookup yields CDR1 SEHNR and CDR2 FQNEAQ (reference sequence). CDR3 sequence: CASRPGLAGVKQFF. CDR3 nucleotide sequence: TGTGCCAGCAGGCCGGGACTAGCGGGTGTTAAGCAGTTCTTC.

V and J are TRBV20-1 and TRBJ2-1, with TRBD2 identical over 14 bases. CDR1 DFQATT and CDR2 SNEGSKA come from the germline V gene (reference sequence). The CDR3 length is 19 residues. With 3 bases clipped from V and 2 bases from J, the junction kept 12 bases outside the gene matches. The CDR3 loop reads CSARGTGTSGRRTYNEQFF. DNA for the CDR3: TGCAGTGCTAGGGGTACCGGGACTAGCGGGAGAAGGACCTACAATGAGCAGTTCTTC.

This chain joins TRBV5-1 and TRBJ1-4, with 7 bases lining up with TRBD1. V trimming: 3 bases; J trimming: 5 bases; junction bases outside the gene matches: 10. The germline V gene encodes CDR1 SGHRS and CDR2 YFSETQ. CDR3 size: 16 residues. The CDR3 region is CASSSRGQEENEKLFF. CDR3 nucleotides: TGCGCCAGCAGCTCAAGAGGACAGGAAGAAAATGAAAAACTGTTTTTT.

This clonotype was seen only a few times. Written as DNA, the CDR3 is TGCGCCAGCAGCTTGGAGGGTGTAGCAGATACGCAGTATTTT. It translates to CASSLEGVADTQYF. V usage is TRBV5-1 and J usage is TRBJ2-3; D gene uncertain. V was shortened by 0 bases and J by 4 bases, with 9 bases between the two germline ends. The CDR3 runs to 14 residues. Germline values: CDR1 SGHRS, CDR2 YFSETQ.

The chain uses TRBV19 and TRBJ1-1; unclear D gene. Looked up from germline, CDR1 is LNHDA and CDR2 is SQIVND (reference sequence). The ends were cut back, 10 bases at V and 5 bases at J, with 14 bases in the middle. CDR3 length equals 12 residues. CDR3 nucleotides: TGTGCCACCGAGGGCAAGAGGACTGAAGCTTTCTTT. Residues: CATEGKRTEAFF.

The rearrangement joins TRBV3-1 to TRBJ2-5; 7 bases agree with TRBD2. The germline gives CDR1 LGHDT, CDR2 YNNKEL (reference sequence). The CDR3 has 15 amino acids. J lost 2 bases, V lost 3 bases, and 6 bases had no gene match. The CDR3 DNA is TGTGCCAGCAGCCATCTCACTAGCGTACAAGAGACCCAGTACTTC. Its translation is CASSHLTSVQETQYF.

This clonotype showed up just a few times. This chain joins TRBV10-2 and TRBJ1-5, with unresolved D. CDR1 and CDR2 (germline): WSHSY, SAAADI. Trimming stripped 3 bases from V and 0 bases from J, with 9 bases between. The length of the CDR3 is 15 residues. The CDR3 DNA reads as TGCGCCAGCAGTGAATGGCCCGATAGCAATCAGCCCCAGCATTTT. This sequence encodes CASSEWPDSNQPQHF.

This clonotype has only a few counts. At one end, the junction sequence differs from germline, possibly due to a read error. The rearrangement joins TRBV7-7 to TRBJ2-1; 8 positions match TRBD1. The germline gives CDR1 SSHAT, CDR2 FNYEAQ (reference sequence). This CDR3 has 11 amino acids. The CDR3: CASSSGGEQFF. The CDR3 region has the DNA TGTGCTAGCAGCTCAGGGGGCGAGCAGTTCTTC.

In its sample, this clonotype was seen a few times. The rearrangement joins TRBV20-1 to TRBJ2-4; D is unclear. Trimming stripped 0 bases from V and 0 bases from J, with 12 bases between. The CDR3 loop spans 16 amino acids. Germline loops: CDR1 DFQATT, CDR2 SNEGSKA (reference sequence). In DNA form, the CDR3 reads TGCAGTGCTAGAGACTCAAGTTCAATAGCCAAAAACATTCAGTACTTC. It translates to CSARDSSSIAKNIQYF.